Included here is one T cell receptor (beta chain) sequence, with context. Its cognate antigen is unknown. The record originates from a study of T cell responses to AZD1222 COVID-19 vaccine. Regarding the study as a whole: White British donors predominated, females outnumbered males, and clonal diversity was possibly underestimated. Reports indicate that nearly half of spike-specific TCRs are directed at unmutated variant regions. An increase in Spike-specific TCR breadth and depth was observed after two AZD1222 doses.

Measured with immunoSEQ multiplex PCR; TCRdb has only the in-frame clones, and not every one. This table holds 180,000 or so clones, approximately 90% found once. Germline lookup yields CDR1 SGHRS and CDR2 YFSETQ. The V and J ends lost 1 base and 4 bases, in that order; junction bases with no gene match: 9. This CDR3 region has 17 residues. Recipients boosted at about 4 weeks or about 12 weeks are pooled. The sequencing here drew on peripheral blood, taken 28 days after the second AZD1222 dose. This clonotype was sampled from an adult who received the AZD1222 COVID-19 vaccine. This rearrangement joins TRBV5-1 to TRBJ1-1; 11 nucleotides align to TRBD1. The CDR3 region is CASSLYMSGTGGTEAFF. CDR3 DNA: TGCGCCAGCAGCTTGTACATGTCCGGGACAGGGGGCACTGAAGCTTTCTTT.